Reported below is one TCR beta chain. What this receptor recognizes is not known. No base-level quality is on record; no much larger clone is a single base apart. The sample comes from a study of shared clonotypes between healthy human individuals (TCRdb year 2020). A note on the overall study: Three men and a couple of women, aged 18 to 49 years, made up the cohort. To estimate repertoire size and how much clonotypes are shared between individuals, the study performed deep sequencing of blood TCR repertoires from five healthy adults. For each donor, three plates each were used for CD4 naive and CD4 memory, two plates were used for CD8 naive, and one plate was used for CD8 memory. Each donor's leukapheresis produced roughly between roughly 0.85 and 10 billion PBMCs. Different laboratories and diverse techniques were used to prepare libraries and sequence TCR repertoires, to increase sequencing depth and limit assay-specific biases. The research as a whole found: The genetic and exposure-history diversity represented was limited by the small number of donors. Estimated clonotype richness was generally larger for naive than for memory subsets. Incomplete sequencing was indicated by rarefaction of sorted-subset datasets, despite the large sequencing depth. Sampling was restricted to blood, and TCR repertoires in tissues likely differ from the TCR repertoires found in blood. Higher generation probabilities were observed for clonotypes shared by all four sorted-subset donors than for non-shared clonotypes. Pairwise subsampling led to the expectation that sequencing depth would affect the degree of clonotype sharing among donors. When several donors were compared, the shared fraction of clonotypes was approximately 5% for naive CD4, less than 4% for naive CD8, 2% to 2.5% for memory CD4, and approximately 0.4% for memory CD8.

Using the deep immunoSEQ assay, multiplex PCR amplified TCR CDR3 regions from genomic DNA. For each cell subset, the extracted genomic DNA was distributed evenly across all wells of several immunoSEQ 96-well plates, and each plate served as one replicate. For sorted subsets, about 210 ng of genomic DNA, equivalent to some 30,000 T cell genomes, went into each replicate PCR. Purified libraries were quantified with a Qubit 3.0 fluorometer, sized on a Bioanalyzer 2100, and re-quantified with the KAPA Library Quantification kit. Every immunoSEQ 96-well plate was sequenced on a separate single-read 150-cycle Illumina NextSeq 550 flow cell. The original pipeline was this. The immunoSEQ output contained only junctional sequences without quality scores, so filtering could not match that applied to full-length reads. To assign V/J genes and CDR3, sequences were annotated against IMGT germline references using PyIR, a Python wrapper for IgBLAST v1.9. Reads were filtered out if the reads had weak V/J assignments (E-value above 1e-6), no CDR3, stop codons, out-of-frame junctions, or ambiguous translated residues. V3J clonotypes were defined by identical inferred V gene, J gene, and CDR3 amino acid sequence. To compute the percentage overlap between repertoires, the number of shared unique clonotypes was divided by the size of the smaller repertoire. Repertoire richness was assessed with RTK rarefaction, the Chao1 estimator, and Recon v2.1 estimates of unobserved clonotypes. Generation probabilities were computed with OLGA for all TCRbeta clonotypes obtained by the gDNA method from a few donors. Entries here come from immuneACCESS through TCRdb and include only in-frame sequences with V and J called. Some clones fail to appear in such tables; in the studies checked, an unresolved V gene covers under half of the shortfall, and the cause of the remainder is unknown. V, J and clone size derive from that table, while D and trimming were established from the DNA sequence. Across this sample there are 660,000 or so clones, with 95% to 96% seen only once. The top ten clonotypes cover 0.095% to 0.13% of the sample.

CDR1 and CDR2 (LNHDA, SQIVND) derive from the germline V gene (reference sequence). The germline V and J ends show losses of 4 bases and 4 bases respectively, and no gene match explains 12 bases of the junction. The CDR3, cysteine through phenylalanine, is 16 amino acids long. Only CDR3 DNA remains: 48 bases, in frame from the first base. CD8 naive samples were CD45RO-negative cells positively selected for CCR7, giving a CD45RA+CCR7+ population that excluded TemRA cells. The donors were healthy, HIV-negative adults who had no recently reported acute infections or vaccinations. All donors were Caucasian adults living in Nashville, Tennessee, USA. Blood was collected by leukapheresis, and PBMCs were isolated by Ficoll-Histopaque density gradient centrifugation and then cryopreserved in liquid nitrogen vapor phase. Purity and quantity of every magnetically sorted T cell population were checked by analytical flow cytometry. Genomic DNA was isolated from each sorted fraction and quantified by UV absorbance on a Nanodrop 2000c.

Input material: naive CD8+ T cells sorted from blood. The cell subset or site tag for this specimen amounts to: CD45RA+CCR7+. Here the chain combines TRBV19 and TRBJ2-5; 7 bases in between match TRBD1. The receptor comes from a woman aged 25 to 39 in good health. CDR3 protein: CASSTFLGTEIETQYF. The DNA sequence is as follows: TGTGCCAGTAGTACCTTTCTCGGGACAGAGATAGAGACCCAGTACTTC.